This entry lists 24 T cell receptor beta chains sequenced from one sample in a study of beta chain features in type 1 diabetes. Sequenced material consisted of expressed TCRB transcripts (all of the isolated RNA was reverse transcribed). Measured with immunoSEQ multiplex PCR; TCRdb has only the in-frame clones, and not every one. This sample has 250,000 to 300,000 clones, with roughly 8% found just once. Sequenced material: central memory CD4+ T cells from blood. Source of these receptors: a woman between 18 and 29 years old in good health.

This clone came up a few times. The chain couples TRBV2 to TRBJ1-2, with 10 bases identical to TRBD1. This CDR3 has 14 residues. CDR1 is SNHLY and CDR2 is FYNNEI in the germline V gene. The junction had 4 bases not matched to a gene; V was cut back by 5 bases and J by 4 bases. The CDR3 DNA reads TGTGCCAGCAGTACGGACAGGGGGACCTATGGCTACACCTTC. This encodes CASSTDRGTYGYTF.

As DNA, the CDR3 is TGTGCCAGCTCTATTGACCCCCGGAACACTGAAGCTTTCTTT. Translating it yields CASSIDPRNTEAFF. The J gene is TRBJ1-1, the V gene TRBV18, with D hard to call. Trimming pared 6 bases from V and 1 base from J, leaving 12 bases between. The length of the CDR3 is 14 residues. Germline V gene sequence: CDR1 KGHSH, CDR2 LQKENI. Supplemented by reference TRBV18 and TRBJ1-1, the full variable domain reads NAGVMQNPRHLVRRRGQEARLRCSPMKGHSHVYWYRQLPEEGLKFMVYLQKENIIDESGMPKERFSAEFPKEGPSILRIQQVVRGDSAAYFCASSIDPRNTEAFFGQGTRLTVV.

The chain combines TRBV13 with TRBJ2-7; tentatively, D is TRBD1 (5 bases). V dropped 0 bases and J dropped 5 bases, with 11 bases sitting between them. Germline V gives CDR1 PRHDT, CDR2 FYEKMQ (reference sequence). This CDR3 comprises 14 residues. The CDR3 nucleotides are TGTGCCAGCAGCTTAGGATATACAGGCCACGAGCAGTACTTC. It specifies CASSLGYTGHEQYF.

This clone occurred a few times. The rearrangement uses TRBV6-5 and TRBJ2-1, with TRBD1 matching 10 bases. Germline values: CDR1 MNHEY, CDR2 SVGAGI. This CDR3 is 13 amino acids long. J gave up 5 bases and V 10 bases, and 5 bases lay outside the gene matches. CDR3 residues: CATGTGDHNEQFF. In nucleotides, the CDR3 is TGTGCCACCGGGACAGGGGACCACAATGAGCAGTTCTTC.

This clone was found a few times. The V call is TRBV6-4, the J call TRBJ1-1, with D tentatively TRBD1 (5 bases). CDR1 and CDR2 (germline): MRHNA, SNTAGT. The CDR3 extends over 15 amino acids. With 5 bases removed from V and 2 bases from J, the gap between germline ends came to 15 bases. The DNA for the CDR3 is TGTGCCAGCAGTCCAGGGTATCTACGCAACACTGAAGCTTTCTTT. It encodes CASSPGYLRNTEAFF.

Only a few counts were recorded for this clone. The genes are TRBV6-8 and TRBJ1-1; a weak D match, TRBD1 (6 bases). The CDR3 length is 15 residues. Between the trimmed V and J ends, which lost 6 bases and 5 bases, there was a span of 19 bases. Germline CDR1 and CDR2: MNHGY and SAAAGT. The CDR3 loop reads CASRVYRDVGTEAFF. The CDR3 DNA is TGTGCCAGCAGGGTCTACAGGGACGTGGGGACTGAAGCTTTCTTT.

This clone was seen ten or more times. This chain links TRBV7-9 with TRBJ2-5; the D is unclear. Germline-derived CDR1 and CDR2 are SEHNR and FQNEAQ (reference sequence). This CDR3 has 12 amino acids. Trimming cost V 1 base and J 2 bases, with 2 bases left between them. CDR3 residues: CASSLGQETQYF. The CDR3 bases are TGTGCCAGCAGCTTAGGACAAGAGACCCAGTACTTC.

The sample holds a few counts of this clone. V usage is TRBV6-1 and J usage is TRBJ1-1; perhaps TRBD1 as D (5 bases). CDR1 is MNHNS and CDR2 is SASEGT in the germline V gene. V lost 7 bases to trimming and J lost 0 bases, with 12 bases between them. This CDR3 comprises 14 residues. CDR3 loop: CASTPGTLNTEAFF. In DNA, the CDR3 is TGTGCCAGCACGCCAGGGACCCTGAACACTGAAGCTTTCTTT.

This clone was counted between two and nine times. The chain has TRBV6-5 and TRBJ1-5, with D hard to call. CDR1 and CDR2 (germline): MNHEY, SVGAGI. Deletions cut 6 bases from V and 1 base from J, with 7 bases between. This CDR3 comprises 13 residues. The CDR3 sequence is CASREKSNQPQHF. In DNA, the CDR3 is TGTGCCAGCAGGGAAAAAAGCAATCAGCCCCAGCATTTT.

The V gene is TRBV30, the J gene TRBJ2-3, with D tentatively TRBD1 (6 bases). Germline V gene sequence: CDR1 GTSNPN, CDR2 SVGIG (reference sequence). The CDR3 loop spans 12 amino acids. The V gene lost 0 bases and the J gene lost 6 bases, with 7 bases spanning the gap. CDR3 nucleotides: TGTGCCTGGAGTGTAAGGGGGGATACGCAGTATTTT. Its protein product is CAWSVRGDTQYF. Drawing the rest from reference TRBV30 and TRBJ2-3, the complete variable domain is SQTIHQWPATLVQPVGSPLSLECTVEGTSNPNLYWYRQAAGRGLQLLFYSVGIGQISSEVPQNLSASRPQDRQFILSSKKLLLSDSGFYLCAWSVRGDTQYFGPGTRLTVL.

Many counts were recorded for this clone. This chain uses TRBV5-4 with TRBJ2-3; 10 bases are a match to TRBD2. This CDR3 region has 17 residues. Germline CDR1 is SGHNT and CDR2 is YYREEE (reference sequence). After removal of 0 bases from V and 2 bases from J, the junction contained 6 bases not matched to a gene. DNA for the CDR3: TGTGCCAGCAGCTTGGCCCGGACTAGCGGAGACACAGATACGCAGTATTTT. It translates to CASSLARTSGDTDTQYF.

The chain employs TRBV6-6 and TRBJ2-1; D is undetermined. Trimming stripped 4 bases from V and 7 bases from J, with 8 bases between. This CDR3 comprises 12 residues. The germline gives CDR1 MNHNY, CDR2 SVGAGI (reference sequence). CDR3 amino acids: CASSFGPNEQFF. The DNA for the CDR3 is TGTGCCAGCAGTTTCGGGCCTAATGAGCAGTTCTTC.

The table lists this clone with a few counts. V usage is TRBV4-3 and J usage is TRBJ2-2; D not resolved. This CDR3 spans 14 amino acids. Trimming left V 0 bases short and J 5 bases short, with 7 bases between. Germline lookup yields CDR1 LGHNA and CDR2 YSLEER. CDR3 coding DNA: TGCGCCAGCAGCCAAGACCCCGGAACCGGGGAGCTGTTTTTT. Protein sequence: CASSQDPGTGELFF.

As to this clone: Other nucleotide sequences from this sample produce the same CDR3. This chain links TRBV7-2 with TRBJ2-1; D not resolved. The CDR3 loop spans 11 amino acids. V lost 3 bases and J 9 bases, leaving 6 bases between the germline ends. CDR1 SGHTA and CDR2 FQGNSA come from the germline V gene. The CDR3 nucleotides read TGTGCCAGCAGCTTGGGTCCTGAGCAGTTCTTC. This sequence encodes CASSLGPEQFF.

The V call is TRBV7-9, the J call TRBJ1-1; D call uncertain. The V gene lost 5 bases and the J gene lost 7 bases, with 17 bases spanning the gap. CDR3 size: 14 residues. Germline V gene data show CDR1 as SEHNR and CDR2 as FQNEAQ (reference sequence). This CDR3 reads CASSQDDVVVEAFF. The CDR3 DNA reads TGTGCCAGCAGCCAAGATGACGTTGTGGTTGAAGCTTTCTTT. Together with reference TRBV7-9 and TRBJ1-1, the CDR3 gives the full variable domain: DTGVSQNPRHKITKRGQNVTFRCDPISEHNRLYWYRQTLGQGPEFLTYFQNEAQLEKSRLLSDRFSAERPKGSFSTLEIQRTEQGDSAMYLCASSQDDVVVEAFFGQGTRLTVV.

This clone was observed a handful of times. The chain has TRBV5-4 and TRBJ1-2, with TRBD1 as a possible D gene (5 bases). Germline V lookup: CDR1 SGHNT, CDR2 YYREEE (reference sequence). The CDR3 extends over 13 amino acids. Trimming took off 3 bases at V and 7 bases at J, with 13 bases between the two ends. CDR3 region: CASSSTEGFGYTF. CDR3 nucleotides: TGTGCCAGCAGCTCGACAGAGGGTTTTGGCTACACCTTC.

The table lists this clone with a few counts. The chain combines TRBV18 with TRBJ1-2; tentative D call: TRBD1 (5 bases). V gave up 3 bases and J gave up 4 bases, with 12 bases separating them. In germline, CDR1 is KGHSH, CDR2 LQKENI. The CDR3 runs to 14 residues. The CDR3 region has the DNA TGTGCCAGCTCACCCAGGGATGGGGGCTATGGCTACACCTTC. It yields the protein CASSPRDGGYGYTF.

This clone has a handful of counts. The V gene is TRBV5-5, the J gene TRBJ2-7, with 8 bases fitting TRBD1. There are 14 residues in the CDR3. The germline V gene encodes CDR1 SGHKS and CDR2 YYEKEE (reference sequence). V lost 5 bases, J lost 3 bases, and 7 bases stayed unmatched. This CDR3 reads CASRDRGGSYEQYF. For the CDR3, the DNA is TGTGCCAGCAGAGACAGGGGTGGAAGCTACGAGCAGTACTTC.

This chain uses TRBV9 with TRBJ1-6; D is ambiguous. V was trimmed by 0 bases and J by 6 bases, leaving 19 bases between them. Germline-derived CDR1 and CDR2 are SGDLS and YYNGEE. CDR3 length: 18 residues. The CDR3 DNA reads TGTGCCAGCAGCGTAGAACCCATCGGGGTGGGAGGTAATTCACCCCTCCACTTT. Translating gives CASSVEPIGVGGNSPLHF.

V and J are TRBV11-3 and TRBJ2-5; D possibly corresponds to TRBD2 (5 bases). The CDR3 sequence is 12 residues long. The V and J ends lost 7 bases and 5 bases respectively, with 11 bases between them. CDR1 and CDR2 (germline): SGHNT, YENEEA. The CDR3 region is CASKKGGETQYF. The DNA for the CDR3 is TGTGCCAGCAAAAAAGGCGGGGAGACCCAGTACTTC.

The table lists this clone with many counts. This chain joins TRBV5-1 and TRBJ1-5; 8 bases map to TRBD1. Germline-derived CDR1 and CDR2 are SGHRS and YFSETQ. The ends lost 1 base at V and 6 bases at J; junction bases unmatched: 6. This CDR3 has 15 residues. The CDR3 loop reads CASSLRGGQGQPQHF. CDR3 coding DNA: TGCGCCAGCAGCTTGCGAGGAGGACAGGGTCAGCCCCAGCATTTT.

This clone was counted only a few times. The rearrangement joins TRBV6-6 to TRBJ2-7, with TRBD1 matching over 9 bases. CDR3 length: 15 residues. J was trimmed by 2 bases and V by 5 bases; bases with no gene match: 7. Germline V CDR1 and CDR2: MNHNY, SVGAGI (reference sequence). The CDR3 loop is CASSPGTGKTYEQYV. For the CDR3, the DNA is TGTGCCAGCAGTCCCGGGACAGGGAAAACCTACGAGCAGTACGTC.

This clone has more than one count but fewer than ten. The chain is built from TRBV27 and TRBJ2-5, with 9 nucleotides matching TRBD1. Trimming removed 2 bases from V and 3 bases from J; junction bases left unmatched: 4. The CDR3 has 15 residues. In germline, CDR1 is MNHEY, CDR2 SMNVEV (reference sequence). In DNA form, the CDR3 reads TGTGCCAGCAGTTTAATAGGGACAGGGAAAGAGACCCAGTACTTC. Translation: CASSLIGTGKETQYF.

In its sample, this clone was seen a few times. The genes are TRBV4-2 and TRBJ1-5; D uncertain. Trimming stripped 2 bases from V and 0 bases from J, with 8 bases between. This CDR3 comprises 15 residues. CDR1 LGHNA and CDR2 YNFKEQ come from the germline V gene. CDR3 sequence: CASSQRSHSNQPQHF. CDR3 nucleotides: TGTGCCAGCAGCCAACGATCCCATAGCAATCAGCCCCAGCATTTT.